What follows are 8 T cell receptor beta chains derived from one specimen sequenced in a study of T-cell reconstitution after alpha-beta-depleted transplantation in children. Unique molecular identifiers were used in preparing the TCRbeta library. A single record per CDR3 protein comes from TCRdb applying MiXCR to the PCR reads. The sample contains about 460,000 distinct CDR3 sequences, about 12% of which appear only once. The sequences come from PBMCs from the stem cell graft donor, collected from the stem cell graft. These receptors all stem from a human donor who donated a stem cell graft to a child with combined immunodeficiency.

This clonotype was observed a few times. The chain combines TRBV4-2 with TRBJ2-7, with 7 bases fitting TRBD1. Germline-derived CDR1 and CDR2 are LGHNA and YNFKEQ. CDR3 length: 15 amino acids. J was trimmed by 2 bases and V by 2 bases; bases with no gene match: 6. CDR3: CASSQWTGPTYEQYF. DNA of the CDR3: TGTGCCAGCAGCCAATGGACAGGCCCGACCTACGAGCAGTACTTC.

The rearrangement uses TRBV6-2 or TRBV6-3 and TRBJ2-1, with D unresolved. The CDR3 is 15 amino acids. CDR1 and CDR2 (germline): MNHEY, SVGEGT. V shed 4 bases and J shed 2 bases, with 12 bases lying between them. CDR3: CASSSDSYTYNEQFF. The CDR3 DNA follows: TGTGCCAGCAGTTCCGATAGTTATACCTACAATGAGCAGTTCTTC.

This clonotype appeared many times. DNA for the CDR3: TGTGCCAGCAGTTTGGGCCCTCGGCAGTACTTC. Its translation: CASSLGPRQYF. The chain joins TRBV12-3 or TRBV12-4 to TRBJ2-7; D remains unclear. The CDR3 extends over 11 amino acids. Trimming removed 3 bases from V and 9 bases from J, with 9 bases in between.

The J gene is TRBJ2-5, the V gene TRBV6-2 or TRBV6-3; D might be TRBD2 (5 bases). Trimming took off 5 bases at V and 2 bases at J, with 24 bases between the two ends. The CDR3 is 18 amino acids. From germline, CDR1 is MNHEY and CDR2 SVGEGT. DNA of the CDR3: TGTGCCAGCAGTGCCGCCTTTGGGAGTCGGATGGGTCAAGAGACCCAGTACTTC. It specifies CASSAAFGSRMGQETQYF.

The chain employs TRBV2 and TRBJ2-3, with D perhaps TRBD2 (5 bases). With 7 bases removed from V and 1 base from J, the gap between germline ends came to 12 bases. The CDR3 is 14 residues long. Germline CDR1 SNHLY, CDR2 FYNNEI. CDR3 nucleotides: TGTGCCAGCAAATCTAGCATGGGCACAGATACGCAGTATTTT. Amino acids: CASKSSMGTDTQYF.

Only a few counts were recorded for this clonotype. The genes are TRBV12-3 or TRBV12-4 and TRBJ2-3; D could derive from TRBD1 or TRBD2 (6 bases each). Trimming pared 1 base from V and 6 bases from J, leaving 14 bases between. The CDR3 totals 15 residues. The CDR3 region is CASSLGGTLRDTQYF. The DNA for the CDR3 is TGTGCCAGCAGTTTAGGCGGGACACTGAGGGATACGCAGTATTTT.

The chain recombines TRBV27 with TRBJ2-1; 7 bases map to TRBD2. J was trimmed by 2 bases and V by 7 bases; bases with no gene match: 5. Germline V gene lookup returns CDR1 MNHEY and CDR2 SMNVEV (reference sequence). The CDR3 contains 14 residues. As DNA, the CDR3 is TGTGCCAGCACCCCTGGGGGGGCCTACAATGAGCAGTTCTTC. Its protein product is CASTPGGAYNEQFF.

This clonotype turned up a few times. The chain has TRBV15 and TRBJ2-7; 9 bases fit TRBD1. The CDR3 has 14 amino acids. Germline V gene data show CDR1 as LNHNV and CDR2 as YYDKDF (reference sequence). J lost 5 bases, V lost 8 bases, and 10 bases had no gene match. CDR3 amino acids: CATSSGTGLHEQYF. The CDR3 DNA reads TGTGCCACCTCATCCGGGACAGGGCTCCACGAGCAGTACTTC.